One and the same sample provided the 15 T cell receptor beta chains below, sequenced in a study of blood T cell repertoires in COVID-19. Profiling relied on immunoSEQ multiplex PCR, and the TCRdb table lists in-frame clones only, not all of them. In the table there are more than 60,000 clones, around nine tenths of which are singletons. The sequenced material came from peripheral blood. The receptors were gathered from a woman of 80 years or more with active or convalescent COVID-19.

V usage is TRBV5-4 and J usage is TRBJ2-7; 10 positions match TRBD2. Looked up from germline, CDR1 is SGHNT and CDR2 is YYREEE (reference sequence). V dropped 4 bases and J dropped 5; count of bases not matched to a gene: 9. CDR3 length equals 15 residues. Here the CDR3 reads CASSGSGRALHEQYF. The DNA for the CDR3 is TGTGCCAGCAGCGGAAGCGGGAGGGCCCTCCACGAGCAGTACTTC.

This clone was observed a few times. CDR3 sequence: CASSRRDRGRNNEQFF. CDR3 in DNA: TGTGCCAGCAGCCGCCGGGACAGGGGGCGGAACAATGAGCAGTTCTTC. This rearrangement joins TRBV5-6 to TRBJ2-1; the match to TRBD1 covers 12 bases. Germline CDR1 and CDR2: SGHDT and YYEEEE. V lost 4 bases and J lost 5; bases outside the gene matches: 7. The CDR3 contains 16 residues.

This sequence joins TRBV27 and TRBJ2-5; D is possibly TRBD1 (7 bases). Trimming cost V 6 bases and J 7 bases, with 15 bases left between them. The CDR3 runs to 13 residues. Germline values: CDR1 MNHEY, CDR2 SMNVEV (reference sequence). CDR3 loop: CASRNRQGGTQYF. In nucleotides, the CDR3 is TGTGCCAGCAGGAATCGACAGGGAGGGACCCAGTACTTC.

This chain links TRBV20-1 with TRBJ2-7; 8 nucleotides match TRBD2. The CDR3 has 14 amino acids. Losses at the gene ends were 3 bases for V and 2 bases for J; bases not matched to a gene: 6. The germline V gene has CDR1 DFQATT and CDR2 SNEGSKA (reference sequence). The chain's CDR3 is CSASIGGVTYEQYF. CDR3 sequence (DNA): TGCAGTGCTAGTATCGGGGGGGTTACCTACGAGCAGTACTTC.

V usage is TRBV28 and J usage is TRBJ1-1; a possible D gene is TRBD1 (5 bases). Per the germline V gene, CDR1 is MDHEN and CDR2 is SYDVKM. V shed 8 bases and J shed 0 bases, with 19 bases lying between them. The length of the CDR3 is 16 residues. CDR3 loop: CASSNPSAGLNTEAFF. As DNA, the CDR3 is TGTGCCAGCTCAAATCCATCTGCGGGACTGAACACTGAAGCTTTCTTT.

The chain has TRBV9 and TRBJ2-5; possible D gene TRBD2, 6 bases. The CDR3 is 15 amino acids. Trimming removed 4 bases from V and 1 base from J, with 14 bases in between. Looked up from germline, CDR1 is SGDLS and CDR2 is YYNGEE. The CDR3, as DNA: TGTGCCAGCAGCCCCCCCGGGACTGCCCAAGAGACCCAGTACTTC. Protein product: CASSPPGTAQETQYF.

The chain combines TRBV6-7 with TRBJ1-2, with D perhaps TRBD1 (6 bases). TRBV6-7 is an ORF for which the function is uncertain. V was pared by 2 bases and J by 4 bases, with 11 bases between. The CDR3 totals 14 residues. The chain's CDR3 is CASSYREGGYGYTF. The CDR3 DNA follows: TGTGCCAGCAGTTACCGGGAGGGGGGCTATGGCTACACCTTC.

This chain joins TRBV5-1 and TRBJ2-2; TRBD1 matches 8 bases. CDR3 length: 15 amino acids. Germline CDR1 SGHRS, CDR2 YFSETQ. The J segment lost 2 bases and the V segment lost 6 bases, leaving 6 bases of the junction unmatched. The CDR3 region is CASNTGGGNTGELFF. DNA of the CDR3: TGCGCCAGCAACACAGGGGGTGGAAACACCGGGGAGCTGTTTTTT.

The V call is TRBV29-1, the J call TRBJ1-2, with no clear D. CDR1 is SQVTM, CDR2 ANQGSEA, per germline. This CDR3 is 15 amino acids long. Trimming shortened V by 3 bases and J by 5 bases, and 19 bases separated the two germline ends. CDR3 coding DNA: TGCAGCGTTGACTGGCCGGGAAACAAAGGGTATGGCTACACCTTC. It encodes CSVDWPGNKGYGYTF.

This clone occurred once. The CDR3 DNA is TGTGCCAGCAGCTTACACGAGACTAACTATGGCTACACCTTC. Protein product: CASSLHETNYGYTF. The chain combines TRBV7-9 with TRBJ1-2; D ambiguous. Germline V gene data show CDR1 as SEHNR and CDR2 as FQNEAQ (reference sequence). V lost 2 bases to trimming and J lost 0 bases, with 7 bases between them. CDR3 length: 14 amino acids.

A few counts support this clone. The gene calls are TRBV9 and TRBJ1-6; D unresolved. Trimming took off 0 bases at V and 0 bases at J, with 13 bases between the two ends. The CDR3 loop spans 18 amino acids. Germline V gene lookup returns CDR1 SGDLS and CDR2 YYNGEE. The CDR3 reads CASSVDAAPSSYNSPLHF. Written as DNA, the CDR3 is TGTGCCAGCAGCGTAGATGCGGCCCCAAGCTCCTATAATTCACCCCTCCACTTT.

This chain joins TRBV9 and TRBJ2-2; D is perhaps TRBD2 (6 bases). This CDR3 is built from 15 residues. The V and J ends lost 3 bases and 0 bases respectively, with 9 bases between them. Germline V CDR1 and CDR2: SGDLS, YYNGEE. CDR3 coding DNA: TGTGCCAGCAGCGCGACTAGTGCGAACACCGGGGAGCTGTTTTTT. It yields the protein CASSATSANTGELFF. Complete variable domain (other parts from reference TRBV9 and TRBJ2-2): DSGVTQTPKHLITATGQRVTLRCSPRSGDLSVYWYQQSLDQGLQFLIQYYNGEERAKGNILERFSAQQFPDLHSELNLSSLELGDSALYFCASSATSANTGELFFGEGSRLTVL.

This clone has just one count. The J gene is TRBJ2-4, the V gene TRBV5-6, with 8 nucleotides matching TRBD1. The CDR3 length is 16 residues. Germline V CDR1 and CDR2: SGHDT, YYEEEE. V gave up 1 base and J gave up 4 bases; unmatched junction bases: 7. Here the CDR3 DNA reads TGTGCCAGCAGCTTGTTGGGACAGGACAAAAAAAACATTCAGTACTTC. It specifies CASSLLGQDKKNIQYF.

V gene TRBV19 combines with J gene TRBJ2-5, with D possibly TRBD1 on 6 matching bases. The CDR3 has 13 amino acids. From germline, CDR1 is LNHDA and CDR2 SQIVND (reference sequence). The germline V and J ends were trimmed by 10 bases and 5 bases, with 17 bases remaining between them. CDR3 protein: CATTPGARETQYF. CDR3 DNA sequence: TGTGCCACCACCCCAGGGGCGAGGGAGACCCAGTACTTC.

The chain carries TRBV19 and TRBJ2-7, with a possible D match to TRBD1 (5 bases). This CDR3 has 12 residues. V shed 5 bases and J shed 4 bases, with 9 bases lying between them. CDR1 LNHDA and CDR2 SQIVND come from the germline V gene (reference sequence). In DNA form, the CDR3 reads TGTGCCAGTAGTTTTCAGGGTTACGAGCAGTACTTC. This encodes CASSFQGYEQYF.